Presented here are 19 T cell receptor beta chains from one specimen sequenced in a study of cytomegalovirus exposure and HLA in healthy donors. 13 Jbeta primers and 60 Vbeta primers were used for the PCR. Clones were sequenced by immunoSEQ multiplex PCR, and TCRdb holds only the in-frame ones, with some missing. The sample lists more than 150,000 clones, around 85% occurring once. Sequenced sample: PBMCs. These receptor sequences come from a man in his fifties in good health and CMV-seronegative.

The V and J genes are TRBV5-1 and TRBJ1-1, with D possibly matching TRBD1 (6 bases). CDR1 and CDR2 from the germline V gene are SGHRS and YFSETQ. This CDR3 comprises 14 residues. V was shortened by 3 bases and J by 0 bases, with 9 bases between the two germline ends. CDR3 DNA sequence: TGCGCCAGCAGCTGGACAGCTATGAACACTGAAGCTTTCTTT. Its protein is CASSWTAMNTEAFF.

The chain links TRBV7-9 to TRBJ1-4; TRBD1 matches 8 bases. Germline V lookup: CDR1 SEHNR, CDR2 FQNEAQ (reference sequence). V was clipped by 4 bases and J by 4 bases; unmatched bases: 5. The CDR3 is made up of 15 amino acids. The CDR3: CASSSSTGVNEKLFF. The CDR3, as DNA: TGTGCCAGCAGCTCTTCGACAGGGGTTAATGAAAAACTGTTTTTT. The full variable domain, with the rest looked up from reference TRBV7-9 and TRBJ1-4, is DTGVSQNPRHKITKRGQNVTFRCDPISEHNRLYWYRQTLGQGPEFLTYFQNEAQLEKSRLLSDRFSAERPKGSFSTLEIQRTEQGDSAMYLCASSSSTGVNEKLFFGSGTQLSVL.

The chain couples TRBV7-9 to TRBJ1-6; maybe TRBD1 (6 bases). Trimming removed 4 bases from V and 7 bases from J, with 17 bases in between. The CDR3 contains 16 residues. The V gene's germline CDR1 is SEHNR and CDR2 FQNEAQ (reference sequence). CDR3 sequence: CASSSAGTKTNSPLHF. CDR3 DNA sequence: TGTGCCAGCAGCTCGGCCGGGACAAAAACAAATTCACCCCTCCACTTT.

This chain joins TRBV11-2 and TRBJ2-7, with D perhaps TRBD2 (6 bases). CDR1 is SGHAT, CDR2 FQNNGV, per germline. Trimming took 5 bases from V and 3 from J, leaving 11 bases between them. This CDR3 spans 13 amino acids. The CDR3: CASSPYGSYEQYF. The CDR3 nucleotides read TGTGCCAGCAGCCCATACGGGAGCTACGAGCAGTACTTC.

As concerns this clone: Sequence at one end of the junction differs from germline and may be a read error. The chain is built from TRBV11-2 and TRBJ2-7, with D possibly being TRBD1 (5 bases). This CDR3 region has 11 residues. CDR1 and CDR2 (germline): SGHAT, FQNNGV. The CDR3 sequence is CASSLGPWVNF. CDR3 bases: TGTGCCAGCAGCTTGGGGCCTTGGGTGAACTTC.

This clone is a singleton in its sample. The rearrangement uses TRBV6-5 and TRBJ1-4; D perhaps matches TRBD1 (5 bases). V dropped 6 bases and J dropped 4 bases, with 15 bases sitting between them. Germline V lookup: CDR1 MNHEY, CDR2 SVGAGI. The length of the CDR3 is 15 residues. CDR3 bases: TGTGCCAGCAGCCGGGGGGATGGTGGTAATGAAAAACTGTTTTTT. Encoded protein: CASSRGDGGNEKLFF.

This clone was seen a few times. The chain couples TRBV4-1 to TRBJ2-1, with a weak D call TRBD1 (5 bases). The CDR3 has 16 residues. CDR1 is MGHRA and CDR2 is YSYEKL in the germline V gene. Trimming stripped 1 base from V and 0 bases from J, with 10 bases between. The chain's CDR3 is CASSQVDIISYNEQFF. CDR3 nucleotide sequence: TGCGCCAGCAGCCAAGTGGACATTATCTCCTACAATGAGCAGTTCTTC.

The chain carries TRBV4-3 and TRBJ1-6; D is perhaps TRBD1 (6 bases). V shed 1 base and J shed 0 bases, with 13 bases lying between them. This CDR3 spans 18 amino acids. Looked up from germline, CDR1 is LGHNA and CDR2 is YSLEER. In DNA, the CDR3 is TGCGCCAGCAGCCAAGCCCCCCCGACAGGCTCCTATAATTCACCCCTCCACTTT. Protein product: CASSQAPPTGSYNSPLHF.

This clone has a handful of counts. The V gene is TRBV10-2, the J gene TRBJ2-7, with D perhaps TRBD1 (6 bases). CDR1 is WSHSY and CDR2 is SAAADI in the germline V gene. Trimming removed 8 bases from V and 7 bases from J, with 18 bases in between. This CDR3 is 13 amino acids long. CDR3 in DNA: TGCGCCAGCGGCGATCCCGGGACACGTGAGCAGTACTTC. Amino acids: CASGDPGTREQYF.

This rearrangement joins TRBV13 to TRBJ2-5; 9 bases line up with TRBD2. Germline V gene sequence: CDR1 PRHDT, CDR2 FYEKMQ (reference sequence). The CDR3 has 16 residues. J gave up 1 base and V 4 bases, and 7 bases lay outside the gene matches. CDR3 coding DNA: TGTGCCAGCAGCTCCTGGGTAGCGGGAGTCCAAGAGACCCAGTACTTC. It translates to CASSSWVAGVQETQYF.

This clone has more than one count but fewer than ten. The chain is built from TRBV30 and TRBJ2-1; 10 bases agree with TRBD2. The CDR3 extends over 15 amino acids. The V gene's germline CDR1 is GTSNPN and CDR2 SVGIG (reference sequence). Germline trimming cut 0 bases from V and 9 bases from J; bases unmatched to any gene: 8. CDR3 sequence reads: CAWSVGKLAGSEQFF. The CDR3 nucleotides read TGTGCCTGGAGTGTAGGGAAACTAGCGGGGTCTGAGCAGTTCTTC. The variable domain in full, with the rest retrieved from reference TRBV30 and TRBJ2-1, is SQTIHQWPATLVQPVGSPLSLECTVEGTSNPNLYWYRQAAGRGLQLLFYSVGIGQISSEVPQNLSASRPQDRQFILSSKKLLLSDSGFYLCAWSVGKLAGSEQFFGPGTRLTVL.

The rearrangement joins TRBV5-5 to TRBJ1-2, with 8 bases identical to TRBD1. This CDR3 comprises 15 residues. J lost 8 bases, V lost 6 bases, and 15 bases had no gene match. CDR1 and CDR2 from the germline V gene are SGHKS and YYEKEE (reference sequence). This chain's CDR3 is CASNSEDDRGNGYTF. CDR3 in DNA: TGTGCCAGCAACTCGGAAGATGACAGGGGAAACGGCTACACCTTC.

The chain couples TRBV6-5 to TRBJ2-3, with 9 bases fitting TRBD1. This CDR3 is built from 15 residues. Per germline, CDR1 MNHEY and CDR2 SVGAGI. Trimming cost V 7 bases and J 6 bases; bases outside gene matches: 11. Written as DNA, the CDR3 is TGTGCCAGCAAATTACAGAACAGGGGGCTTGATACGCAGTATTTT. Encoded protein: CASKLQNRGLDTQYF.

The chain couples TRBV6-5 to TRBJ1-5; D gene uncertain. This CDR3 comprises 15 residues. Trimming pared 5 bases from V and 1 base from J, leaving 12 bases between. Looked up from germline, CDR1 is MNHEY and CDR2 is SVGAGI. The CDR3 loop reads CASSGSSLSNQPQHF. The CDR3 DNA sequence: TGTGCCAGCAGTGGGAGTTCCTTAAGCAATCAGCCCCAGCATTTT.

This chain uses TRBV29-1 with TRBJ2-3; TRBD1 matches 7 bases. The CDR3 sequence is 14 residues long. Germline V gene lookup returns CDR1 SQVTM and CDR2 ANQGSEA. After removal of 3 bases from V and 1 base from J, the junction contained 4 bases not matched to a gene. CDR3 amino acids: CSVEPGTGTDTQYF. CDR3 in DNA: TGCAGCGTTGAGCCCGGGACAGGCACAGATACGCAGTATTTT.

CDR3 in DNA: TGTGCCAGCAGCTCCCAGGGCGGCACTGAAGCTTTCTTT. Translation gives CASSSQGGTEAFF. The gene calls are TRBV7-2 and TRBJ1-1; a possible D gene is TRBD1 (5 bases). Trimming stripped 4 bases from V and 4 bases from J, with 10 bases between. Germline CDR1 reads SGHTA; CDR2 reads FQGNSA. This CDR3 contains 13 residues.

CDR3 DNA: TGTGCCAGCAGCCCACCCCGGACGGGGTTTGAAGCTTTCTTT. Translating it yields CASSPPRTGFEAFF. V usage is TRBV7-9 and J usage is TRBJ1-1; the D is unclear. The germline V gene has CDR1 SEHNR and CDR2 FQNEAQ (reference sequence). The V end lost 5 bases, the J end lost 7 bases, and 17 bases lay between the germline ends. This CDR3 has 14 residues.

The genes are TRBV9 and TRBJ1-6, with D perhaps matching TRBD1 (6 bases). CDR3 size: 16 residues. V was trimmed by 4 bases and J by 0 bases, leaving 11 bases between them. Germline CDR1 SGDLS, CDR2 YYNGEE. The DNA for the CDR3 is TGTGCCAGCAGCCCTGAAGGGGGCTCCTATAATTCACCCCTCCACTTT. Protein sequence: CASSPEGGSYNSPLHF. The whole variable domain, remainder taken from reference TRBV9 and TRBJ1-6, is DSGVTQTPKHLITATGQRVTLRCSPRSGDLSVYWYQQSLDQGLQFLIQYYNGEERAKGNILERFSAQQFPDLHSELNLSSLELGDSALYFCASSPEGGSYNSPLHFGNGTRLTVT.

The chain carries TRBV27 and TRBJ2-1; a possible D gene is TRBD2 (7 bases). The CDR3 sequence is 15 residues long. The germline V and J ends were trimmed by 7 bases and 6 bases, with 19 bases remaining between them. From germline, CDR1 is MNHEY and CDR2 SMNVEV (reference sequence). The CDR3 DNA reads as TGTGCCAGCACCCACCTGGGGGGGGCGAGCAATGAGCAGTTCTTC. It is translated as CASTHLGGASNEQFF.